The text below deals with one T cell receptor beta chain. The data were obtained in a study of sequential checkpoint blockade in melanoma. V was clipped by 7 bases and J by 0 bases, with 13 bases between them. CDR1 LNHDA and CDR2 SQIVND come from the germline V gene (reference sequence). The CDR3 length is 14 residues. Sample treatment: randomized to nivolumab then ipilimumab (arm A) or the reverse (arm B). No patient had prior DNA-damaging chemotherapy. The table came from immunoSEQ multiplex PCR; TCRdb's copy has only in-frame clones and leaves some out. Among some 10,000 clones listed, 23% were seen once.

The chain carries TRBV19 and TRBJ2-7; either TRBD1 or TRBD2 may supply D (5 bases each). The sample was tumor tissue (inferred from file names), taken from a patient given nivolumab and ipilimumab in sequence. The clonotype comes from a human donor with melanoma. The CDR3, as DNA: TGTGCCAGTACCCCCGCAGGGAGCTCCTACGAGCAGTACTTC. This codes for CASTPAGSSYEQYF.